A selection of T cell receptor beta chains follows, all from one sample in a study of T cells after somatic rescue of genetic block. Produced via immunoSEQ multiplex PCR; TCRdb's table is partial and in-frame only. The top ten hold around 1.5% of the sample, which has under 150,000 clones, 75% to 95% seen once. Specimen: peripheral blood mononuclear cells (PBMCs). All receptors come from a woman aged 18-35 years. Each CDR3 is given with its conserved first and last residue. Each record gives: J gene, V gene, D gene, clone size, CDR3 DNA, CDR3 protein. D genes are given only for firm matches. Not every row has a clone size; where given, it reads once, few, many or a size class.

j_call: TRBJ1-5; v_call: TRBV18; d_call: .; clone_size: .; cdr3_nt: TGTGCCAGCTCACCCTACAGGGTTAGCAATCAGCCCCAGCATTTT; cdr3_aa: CASSPYRVSNQPQHF
j_call: TRBJ2-7; v_call: TRBV18; d_call: TRBD1; clone_size: .; cdr3_nt: TGTGCCAGCTCACCCTACCGGGACAGGGTAAGCGAGCAGTACTTC; cdr3_aa: CASSPYRDRVSEQYF
j_call: TRBJ2-7; v_call: TRBV5-4; d_call: TRBD2; clone_size: .; cdr3_nt: TGTGCCAGCAGCTTCGGACTAGCGGGGGGCTCCTACGAGCAGTACTTC; cdr3_aa: CASSFGLAGGSYEQYF
j_call: TRBJ1-6; v_call: TRBV4-1; d_call: .; clone_size: .; cdr3_nt: TGCGCCAGCAGCCAGGTCGTAGGGGGGAGTTCACCCCTCCACTTT; cdr3_aa: CASSQVVGGSSPLHF
j_call: TRBJ2-5; v_call: TRBV19; d_call: TRBD2; clone_size: .; cdr3_nt: TGTGCCAGTAGTATCCCGCGGGGGGGCCCCGAGACCCAGTACTTC; cdr3_aa: CASSIPRGGPETQYF
j_call: TRBJ1-3; v_call: TRBV15; d_call: .; clone_size: .; cdr3_nt: TGTGCCACCAGCAGAGATTACGGCGGACCCTCTGGAAACACCATATATTTT; cdr3_aa: CATSRDYGGPSGNTIYF
j_call: TRBJ1-5; v_call: TRBV5-4; d_call: TRBD1; clone_size: .; cdr3_nt: TGTGCCAGCAGTAGACAGGGTGAACAGCCCCAGCATTTT; cdr3_aa: CASSRQGEQPQHF
j_call: TRBJ2-7; v_call: TRBV27; d_call: .; clone_size: .; cdr3_nt: TGTGCCAGCAGTTTATGGACAGCTGGAAGGGTGGAGCAGTACTTC; cdr3_aa: CASSLWTAGRVEQYF
j_call: TRBJ2-2; v_call: TRBV27; d_call: TRBD2; clone_size: .; cdr3_nt: TGTGCCAGCCGGAGTGGTGGGACTAGGAACACCGGGGAGCTGTTTTTT; cdr3_aa: CASRSGGTRNTGELFF
j_call: TRBJ1-5; v_call: TRBV5-6; d_call: .; clone_size: .; cdr3_nt: TGTGCCAGCAGCCTGGGATCCGGTGCAAACTATCCCAATCAGCCCCAGCATTTT; cdr3_aa: CASSLGSGANYPNQPQHF
j_call: TRBJ1-2; v_call: TRBV10-3; d_call: .; clone_size: .; cdr3_nt: TGTGCCATCAGTGATAACAGTGGGGTATATGGCTACACCTTC; cdr3_aa: CAISDNSGVYGYTF
j_call: TRBJ1-4; v_call: TRBV7-9; d_call: TRBD1; clone_size: .; cdr3_nt: TGTGCCAGCAGCTCCGGGACAGGCTACAATGAAAAACTGTTTTTT; cdr3_aa: CASSSGTGYNEKLFF
j_call: TRBJ1-6; v_call: TRBV28; d_call: .; clone_size: .; cdr3_nt: TGTGCCAGCAGTTTCGCTGGTACACCCCTCCACTTT; cdr3_aa: CASSFAGTPLHF
j_call: TRBJ1-1; v_call: TRBV9; d_call: TRBD1; clone_size: .; cdr3_nt: TGTGCCAGCAGCCCAAGGACAGGGGCGAAAACTGAAGCTTTCTTT; cdr3_aa: CASSPRTGAKTEAFF
j_call: TRBJ2-7; v_call: TRBV2; d_call: TRBD1; clone_size: once; cdr3_nt: TGTGCCAGCAGTCGGCCCGCGCTGGCAGGGGGTCAGGGGCAGTACTTC; cdr3_aa: CASSRPALAGGQGQYF
j_call: TRBJ2-1; v_call: TRBV28; d_call: .; clone_size: .; cdr3_nt: TGTGCCAGCAGTTCCGACCTGTACAATGAGCAGTTCTTC; cdr3_aa: CASSSDLYNEQFF
j_call: TRBJ1-6; v_call: TRBV7-2; d_call: .; clone_size: .; cdr3_nt: TGTGCCAGCACCGACCGATCGGGATATTCACCCCTCCACTTT; cdr3_aa: CASTDRSGYSPLHF
j_call: TRBJ1-6; v_call: TRBV5-1; d_call: TRBD1; clone_size: .; cdr3_nt: TGCGCCAGCCGGACAGGGGGAGGTAATTCACCCCTCCACTTT; cdr3_aa: CASRTGGGNSPLHF
j_call: TRBJ2-1; v_call: TRBV9; d_call: .; clone_size: .; cdr3_nt: TGTGCCAGCAGCGTAATCACGGCCGGCAATGAGCAGTTCTTC; cdr3_aa: CASSVITAGNEQFF
j_call: TRBJ2-3; v_call: TRBV7-9; d_call: .; clone_size: .; cdr3_nt: TGTGCCAGCAGCCGCGGGGGCACAGATACGCAGTATTTT; cdr3_aa: CASSRGGTDTQYF
j_call: TRBJ1-2; v_call: TRBV18; d_call: TRBD1; clone_size: .; cdr3_nt: TGTGCCAGCTCATCAACAGGGGGAAGAGGATATGGCTACACCTTC; cdr3_aa: CASSSTGGRGYGYTF
j_call: TRBJ1-2; v_call: TRBV11-3; d_call: .; clone_size: .; cdr3_nt: TGTGCCAGCACCCCACAGGGAGGCCATGGCTACACCTTC; cdr3_aa: CASTPQGGHGYTF